This T cell receptor beta chain originates from a study of blood T cell repertoires in COVID-19. On the study more broadly: The United States, Italy and Spain supplied acute and convalescent COVID-19 samples. Sources were T cells, B-cell-depleted T cells, or PBMCs; the material itself was cDNA or gDNA.

The CDR3 runs 14 residues. Germline V CDR1 and CDR2: SEHNR, FQNEAQ (reference sequence). After removal of 6 bases from V and 5 bases from J, the junction contained 4 bases not matched to a gene. As handled by the study authors: Scientists estimated how many nucleated cells there were by amplifying reference gene primers. Sequencing used immunoSEQ multiplex PCR; TCRdb keeps in-frame clones, though not all of them. The V and J calls and the clone size are those of that table, but D and trimming were determined from the DNA. In the table there are approximately 53,000 clones, 80% to 85% of which are singletons. Recruited during active infection, patients (from Seattle) were subsequently followed longitudinally.

The source of this sequence is an elderly woman with COVID-19, enrolled during active disease. The chain links TRBV7-9 to TRBJ2-7, with TRBD2 matching over 13 bases. Specimen: peripheral blood. The CDR3 region has the DNA TGTGCCAGCAGACGGACTAGCGGGAGCGACGAGCAGTACTTC. Its protein product is CASRRTSGSDEQYF. Filled out from reference TRBV7-9 and TRBJ2-7, the complete variable domain reads DTGVSQNPRHKITKRGQNVTFRCDPISEHNRLYWYRQTLGQGPEFLTYFQNEAQLEKSRLLSDRFSAERPKGSFSTLEIQRTEQGDSAMYLCASRRTSGSDEQYFGPGTRLTVT.